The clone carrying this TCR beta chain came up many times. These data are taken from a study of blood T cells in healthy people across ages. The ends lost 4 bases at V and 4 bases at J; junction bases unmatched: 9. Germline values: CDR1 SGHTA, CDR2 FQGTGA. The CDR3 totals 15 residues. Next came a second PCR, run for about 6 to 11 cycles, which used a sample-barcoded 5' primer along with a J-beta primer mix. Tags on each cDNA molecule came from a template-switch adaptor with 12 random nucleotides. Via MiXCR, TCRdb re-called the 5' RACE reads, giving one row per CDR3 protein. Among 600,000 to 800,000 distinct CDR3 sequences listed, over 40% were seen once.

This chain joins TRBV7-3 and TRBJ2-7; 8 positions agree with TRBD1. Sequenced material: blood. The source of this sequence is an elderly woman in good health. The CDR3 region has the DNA TGTGCCAGCAGCTCCGGGACAGGCGGTGGGTACGAGCAGTACTTC. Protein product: CASSSGTGGGYEQYF.